This TCR beta chain came from a study of blood T cell repertoires in COVID-19. Study as a whole: COVID-19 samples from acute and convalescent phases originated in the United States, Italy and Spain. Sources were T cells, B-cell-depleted T cells, or PBMCs; the material itself was cDNA or gDNA.

Under the authors' procedure: For nucleated cells, counts were estimated from reference gene primer amplification. Sequenced by immunoSEQ multiplex PCR; TCRdb stores in-frame clones only, minus some. Clone size and the V and J calls come from that table; the DNA yielded D and trimming. This sample yields a few hundred thousand clones, of which approximately 81% are seen a single time; around 0.98% belongs to the top ten. Sequences were obtained from peripheral blood. This receptor was obtained from a man aged 35 to 55 with acute or convalescent COVID-19.

Here the CDR3 reads CASRRGSSTDTQYF. As DNA, the CDR3 is TGTGCCAGCAGGCGTGGGAGCAGCACAGATACGCAGTATTTT. The chain employs TRBV5-5 and TRBJ2-3, with D possibly TRBD2 on 5 matching bases. Germline V gives CDR1 SGHKS, CDR2 YYEKEE (reference sequence). V gave up 5 bases and J gave up 0 bases, with 10 bases separating them. The CDR3 consists of 14 residues.